This T cell receptor (beta chain) came from a study of cytomegalovirus exposure and HLA in healthy donors. This CDR3 is built from 13 residues. With V trimmed by 10 bases and J by 2 bases, 4 bases remained unmatched. Germline V gives CDR1 MDHEN, CDR2 SYDVKM. Primers included in the PCR were 60 Vbeta and 13 Jbeta primers. Method: immunoSEQ multiplex PCR; TCRdb's copy keeps in-frame clones and lacks some. The table lists tens of thousands of clones, 80% of them singletons. The sequenced material came from PBMCs. The chain recombines TRBV28 with TRBJ1-5, with 8 bases matching TRBD1. The source of this sequence is a middle-aged woman in good health and CMV-seronegative. CDR3 in amino acids: CAIPGQGNQPQHF. The DNA of the CDR3 is TGTGCCATCCCGGGACAGGGCAATCAGCCCCAGCATTTT.